The 5 T cell receptor beta chains in this list originate from one sample, sequenced in a study of blood T cell repertoires in COVID-19. Sequencing was performed with immunoSEQ multiplex PCR; in TCRdb, only in-frame clones are kept and a portion is missing. This sample carries 250,000 to 350,000 clones, 90% of them seen once, and the ten largest clones take 3.5% to 4.5%. Source material: PBMCs or T cells enriched from blood (not recorded which). The origin of the receptors is a woman aged 18-29 years with acute COVID-19.

This sequence joins TRBV9 and TRBJ2-1; TRBD2 matches at 9 bases. With V trimmed by 0 bases and J by 9 bases, 10 bases remained unmatched. The V gene's germline CDR1 is SGDLS and CDR2 YYNGEE. The CDR3 covers 16 residues. CDR3 nucleotides: TGTGCCAGCAGCGTAGTCGTTAGCGGGAGTTTGAGTGAGCAGTTCTTC. This translates into CASSVVVSGSLSEQFF.

This chain connects TRBV24-1 to TRBJ2-1, with D perhaps TRBD1 (6 bases). Germline V gene data show CDR1 as KGHDR and CDR2 as SFDVKD. The V end was cut by 4 bases, the J end by 3 bases, with 15 bases between. The CDR3 contains 16 residues. The CDR3 DNA reads as TGTGCCACCAGTGACGCGGTCGGGACACTCTACAATGAGCAGTTCTTC. Its translation: CATSDAVGTLYNEQFF.

The chain is built from TRBV7-4 and TRBJ1-2; D possibly corresponds to TRBD1 (5 bases). CDR3 size: 14 residues. Germline V gene sequence: CDR1 SGHVT, CDR2 SQSDAQ. Trimming took off 6 bases at V and 4 bases at J, with 15 bases between the two ends. Here the CDR3 reads CASRIGEGIYGYTF. The CDR3 DNA is TGTGCCAGCAGAATAGGGGAGGGAATCTATGGCTACACCTTC.

This chain joins TRBV27 and TRBJ2-5, with 7 positions matching TRBD2. J lost 4 bases, V lost 4 bases, and 6 bases had no gene match. CDR1 is MNHEY, CDR2 SMNVEV, per germline (reference sequence). The CDR3 runs to 14 residues. CDR3 DNA: TGTGCCAGCAGTTGGGGGGGTCGGGGAGAGACCCAGTACTTC. Its translation: CASSWGGRGETQYF.

V gene TRBV5-4 combines with J gene TRBJ2-2; 10 bases align to TRBD2. This CDR3 comprises 15 residues. Germline trimming cut 5 bases from V and 4 bases from J; bases unmatched to any gene: 5. Germline V gives CDR1 SGHNT, CDR2 YYREEE (reference sequence). CDR3 coding DNA: TGTGCCAGCAGGTTAGCGGGAGGCCCCACCGGGGAGCTGTTTTTT. It specifies CASRLAGGPTGELFF.